A selection of T cell receptor beta chains follows, all from one sample in a study of T cells in Graves' hyperthyroidism and ophthalmopathy. In TCRdb, the multiplex PCR reads were re-called with MiXCR into one record per CDR3 protein. The sample includes 500,000 to 550,000 distinct CDR3 sequences, just under 20% of them seen just once. Specimen: blood. The receptors shown here come from a man between 35 and 55 years old with Graves' ophthalmopathy. The CDR3 runs from the conserved cysteine through the conserved F or W. The D gene is left open where the match is weak. Only some rows state a clone size, as once, few, many or a class for expanded clones.

D,V,size,J,DNA,CDR3
-,TRBV20-1,-,TRBJ1-6,TGCAGTGCTAGAGGAGGGTTTAATTCACCCCTCCACTTT,CSARGGFNSPLHF
TRBD2,TRBV30,many,TRBJ2-5,TGTGCCTGGAGTAGAGCCGGACTAGCGGGAGTGGAGACCCAGTACTTC,CAWSRAGLAGVETQYF
-,TRBV27,many,TRBJ1-5,TGTGCCAGCAGCCCCGGGGAGGGGCCCGGGGGACGGCCCCAGCATTTT,CASSPGEGPGGRPQHF
-,TRBV12-3/TRBV12-4,few,TRBJ1-1,TGTGCCAGCAGATCCGGGACGCGCGAAGCTTTCTTT,CASRSGTREAFF
TRBD2,TRBV20-1,-,TRBJ2-2,TGCAGTGCTGGCCATCCTAGCGGGAGTACAGGGGAGCTGTTTTTT,CSAGHPSGSTGELFF
-,TRBV19,many,TRBJ2-5,TGTGCCAGTAGCCTCGGCGGCTTGGACGCAGAGACCCAGTACTTC,CASSLGGLDAETQYF
TRBD2,TRBV9,-,TRBJ2-3,TGTGCCAGCAGCGTAGTTGTAGGTAGCGGGAGGGACCCGCGCACAGATACGCAGTATTTT,CASSVVVGSGRDPRTDTQYF
-,TRBV20-1,-,TRBJ2-5,TGCAGTCCAAGGGGCCCCCTCCAAGAGACCCAGTACTTC,CSPRGPLQETQYF
TRBD2,TRBV2,few,TRBJ2-3,TGTGCCATCCTATCGACTAGCGGGGGGCAGACGACCACAGATACGCAGTATTTT,CAILSTSGGQTTTDTQYF
-,TRBV5-6,-,TRBJ2-1,TGTGCCAGCAGCTCCCAGGGGGGCGGTTGGGTTTCGTACAATGAGCAGTTCTTC,CASSSQGGGWVSYNEQFF
TRBD1,TRBV19,-,TRBJ2-1,TGTGCCAGTAGCCGCGTGCAGGGGGCAACCTACAATGAGCAGTTCTTC,CASSRVQGATYNEQFF
-,TRBV9,few,TRBJ2-5,TGTGCCAGCAGCGTCCTACCAGGGGCCCCAGAGACCCAGTACTTC,CASSVLPGAPETQYF
-,TRBV5-1,few,TRBJ2-3,TGCGCCAGCAGCCCGGGTTCTAGCTGGGCAGATACGCAGTATTTT,CASSPGSSWADTQYF
-,TRBV12-3/TRBV12-4,-,TRBJ2-2,TGTGCCAGCAGTAGCAGGGGAGCCACCGGGGAGCTGTTTTTT,CASSSRGATGELFF
TRBD1,TRBV30,few,TRBJ1-6,TGTGCCTGGAGGTCAGGGGGTTTGAATTCACCCCTCCACTTT,CAWRSGGLNSPLHF
TRBD1,TRBV4-1,many,TRBJ1-1,TGCGCCAGCAGCCAAACAGGGGACACTGAAGCTTTCTTT,CASSQTGDTEAFF
TRBD2,TRBV11-1,-,TRBJ2-5,TGTGCCAGCAGTTACGGAGCGGGAGAATGGGAGACCCAGTACTTC,CASSYGAGEWETQYF
TRBD1,TRBV5-1,-,TRBJ2-4,TGCGCCAGCAGCTTGGACCCGGACAGGAAAAACATTCAGTACTTC,CASSLDPDRKNIQYF
-,TRBV5-1,many,TRBJ2-3,TGCGCCAGCAGCTCGTCCCTACCCACAGATACGCAGTATTTT,CASSSSLPTDTQYF
-,TRBV9,-,TRBJ2-2,TGTGCCAGCAGCGTAGGGGGGCACAGCACCGGGGAGCTGTTTTTT,CASSVGGHSTGELFF
-,TRBV29-1,few,TRBJ1-3,TGCAGCGTTGAACCACCCGGGTCGCTGAACACCATATATTTT,CSVEPPGSLNTIYF
-,TRBV28,many,TRBJ2-1,TGTGCCAGCAGCCTAAAGGGGCATGAGCAGTTCTTC,CASSLKGHEQFF
TRBD1,TRBV11-1,few,TRBJ2-3,TGTGCCAGCAGCCCCTCCTCAGGACAGGGGGACACAGATACGCAGTATTTT,CASSPSSGQGDTDTQYF
-,TRBV18,-,TRBJ1-4,TGTGCCAGCTCACCACTCAGTTCGTTGGGGCAGCGCCGCGAAAAACTGTTTTTT,CASSPLSSLGQRREKLFF
-,TRBV6-6,-,TRBJ1-2,TGTGCCAGCAGTTACGGAGCGACAGCTAACTATGGCTACACCTTC,CASSYGATANYGYTF
-,TRBV5-4,-,TRBJ2-7,TGTGCCAGCAGCTTGGTGGAGGGGGCGGGCGAGCAGTACTTC,CASSLVEGAGEQYF
TRBD1,TRBV5-1,many,TRBJ2-3,TGCGCCAGCAGCCGGACAGGAGGTGGCACAGATACGCAGTATTTT,CASSRTGGGTDTQYF
-,TRBV6-2/TRBV6-3,few,TRBJ2-7,TGTGCCAGCAATACCATGACAGACAAATCCTACGAGCAGTACTTC,CASNTMTDKSYEQYF
-,TRBV20-1,-,TRBJ2-2,TGCAGCGGCGGGCGGAACACCGGGGAGCTGTTTTTT,CSGGRNTGELFF
-,TRBV20-1,many,TRBJ1-2,TGCAGTGCTAGAGTCTCCTATGGCTACACCTTC,CSARVSYGYTF
-,TRBV7-9,-,TRBJ2-7,TGTGCCAGCAGCCCAACGTCGGTCCACGAGCAGTACTTC,CASSPTSVHEQYF
-,TRBV5-1,many,TRBJ2-3,TGCGCCAGCAGCTTGGGGATGTTTAGGACACAGGTCGGTGCAGATACGCAGTATTTT,CASSLGMFRTQVGADTQYF
-,TRBV7-6,-,TRBJ1-1,TGTGCCAGCAGCGAGAGGCGGGACACTGAAGCTTTCTTT,CASSERRDTEAFF
TRBD1,TRBV19,-,TRBJ1-1,TGTGCCAGTAGTACCTCCAAAAGACAGGGTTTAATGAACACTGAAGCTTTCTTT,CASSTSKRQGLMNTEAFF
-,TRBV7-2,many,TRBJ2-3,TGTGCCAGCAGCTTAGACCCAGCCCAGGACGGCTACACAGATACGCAGTATTTT,CASSLDPAQDGYTDTQYF
-,TRBV6-2/TRBV6-3,-,TRBJ2-1,TGTGCCGCAACTCGGGTCCTTTTCGGGAATGAGCAGTTCTTC,CAATRVLFGNEQFF
TRBD1,TRBV3-1,many,TRBJ2-1,TGTGCCAGCAGCCAATCAACAGGGGGGAGTGAGCAGTTCTTC,CASSQSTGGSEQFF
TRBD1,TRBV18,few,TRBJ1-1,TGTGCCAGCTCATCGGGACAGCTCCTGAACACTGAAGCTTTCTTT,CASSSGQLLNTEAFF
-,TRBV27,-,TRBJ1-3,TGTGCCAGCAGTTCCTCCGGGACGGGCGTCGGTGGCACCATATATTTT,CASSSSGTGVGGTIYF
-,TRBV27,-,TRBJ2-2,TGTGCCAGCAGTTTTCACTCCGGGGAGCTGTTTTTT,CASSFHSGELFF
-,TRBV9,few,TRBJ2-7,TGTGCCAGCAGCGTAAGGCAGGACTCCTACGAGCAGTACTTC,CASSVRQDSYEQYF
-,TRBV5-6,-,TRBJ1-1,TGTGCCAGCAGCCGTATAATAGCAGGAGAAGCTTTCTTT,CASSRIIAGEAFF